Reported below is one TCR beta chain. The record originates from a study of T cells in Graves' hyperthyroidism and ophthalmopathy. RNA transcripts were the template for amplifying TCR beta CDR3 regions. A first-round RT-PCR of the TCR CDR3 used the HTBI primer set. TCRdb recomputed calls from the multiplex PCR reads with MiXCR, one row per CDR3 protein. Of about 610,000 distinct CDR3 sequences listed, over 12% were seen once; the top ten hold about 3.9%. The clonotype was recovered from a woman in her 40s with Graves' ophthalmopathy. The sample was blood.

The DNA of the CDR3 is TGTGCCAGCTCAGGAGGGGAGCGCGGTGAAGCTTTCTTT. Its translation is CASSGGERGEAFF. The chain has TRBV18 and TRBJ1-1; weak D call: TRBD1 (5 bases). The CDR3 extends over 13 amino acids. V dropped 5 bases and J dropped 7 bases, with 14 bases sitting between them. Germline CDR1 and CDR2: KGHSH and LQKENI. Filled out from reference TRBV18 and TRBJ1-1, the complete variable domain reads NAGVMQNPRHLVRRRGQEARLRCSPMKGHSHVYWYRQLPEEGLKFMVYLQKENIIDESGMPKERFSAEFPKEGPSILRIQQVVRGDSAAYFCASSGGERGEAFFGQGTRLTVV.